This T cell receptor beta chain was recorded in a study of blood T cell repertoires in COVID-19. Whole-study context: Samples of COVID-19 (acute and convalescent) were obtained from the United States, Italy and Spain. Sources were T cells, B-cell-depleted T cells, or PBMCs; the material itself was cDNA or gDNA.

Study processing details: Scientists estimated how many nucleated cells there were by amplifying reference gene primers. Generated by immunoSEQ multiplex PCR, the TCRdb table keeps only in-frame clones and is missing some. The V and J calls and clone size were taken over from that table, and D and trimming were inferred from the DNA. The profile covers under 250,000 clones, with roughly nine tenths appearing a single time and 1% to 1.5% taken by the ten largest. V shed 2 bases and J shed 3 bases, with 10 bases lying between them. Germline V gene data show CDR1 as MDHEN and CDR2 as SYDVKM. The CDR3 loop spans 14 amino acids.

V usage is TRBV28 and J usage is TRBJ1-2; D remains ambiguous. The sample comprised peripheral blood. This sequence was found in a man aged 25 to 40 with acute or convalescent COVID-19. The CDR3 coding sequence is TGTGCCAGCAGTTTAGGGCAAAGTCACTATGGCTACACCTTC. This codes for CASSLGQSHYGYTF.